This T cell receptor (beta chain) stems from a study of T cell clones after liver transplantation. In the study overall: Blood was drawn pre-transplant, before withdrawal, and after full or failed withdrawal. Regarding the study as a whole: Donor-reactive sequences fell more than third party-reactive ones, suggesting partial deletion.

Details on this clone: Its target is unknown.

TCRdb's copy holds only in-frame clones and misses some; the assay was immunoSEQ multiplex PCR. This sample has 68,000 or so clones, with around 92% found just once. V dropped 7 bases and J dropped 2 bases, with 9 bases sitting between them. CDR3 length equals 12 residues. CDR1 MDHEN and CDR2 SYDVKM come from the germline V gene. The TCR originated in a human patient who received a liver transplant. The T cells may partly be graft donor cells. The sample here was CD4+ T cells from blood, taken less than 28 months after liver transplant. The chain combines TRBV28 with TRBJ2-7, with D tentatively TRBD2 (5 bases). The DNA for the CDR3 is TGTGCCAGCACAAGCGGACCCTACGAGCAGTACTTC. It yields the protein CASTSGPYEQYF.